The 21 T cell receptor beta chains below come from one sample, sequenced in a study of blood T cell repertoires in COVID-19. Only in-frame clones appear in the TCRdb table, and some are missing; sequencing was by immunoSEQ multiplex PCR. This table holds tens of thousands of clones, about 88% found once. The specimen sequenced was peripheral blood. The receptor source for this set is an older man in a cohort sampled during active COVID-19.

V usage is TRBV15 and J usage is TRBJ2-1; 11 nucleotides line up with TRBD2. The V segment lost 0 bases and the J segment 15 bases; nucleotides outside the gene matches: 10. There are 15 residues in the CDR3. CDR1 and CDR2 (germline): LNHNV, YYDKDF (reference sequence). The CDR3 loop is CATSRDRVAGGPGFF. In DNA, the CDR3 is TGTGCCACCAGCAGAGATCGGGTAGCGGGAGGGCCCGGGTTCTTC. Based on the CDR3 plus reference TRBV15 and TRBJ2-1, the full variable domain is DAMVIQNPRYQVTQFGKPVTLSCSQTLNHNVMYWYQQKSSQAPKLLFHYYDKDFNNEADTPDNFQSRRPNTSFCFLDIRSPGLGDTAMYLCATSRDRVAGGPGFFGPGTRLTVL.

This clone was counted only a few times. The V gene is TRBV5-6, the J gene TRBJ1-1; no clear D gene. This CDR3 has 15 residues. Trimming pared 0 bases from V and 0 bases from J, leaving 9 bases between. Germline values: CDR1 SGHDT, CDR2 YYEEEE. The CDR3: CASSLAVRLNTEAFF. Here the CDR3 DNA reads TGTGCCAGCAGCTTGGCTGTCCGGTTGAACACTGAAGCTTTCTTT.

The rearrangement uses TRBV7-2 and TRBJ2-7; D might be TRBD2 (7 bases). Germline-derived CDR1 and CDR2 are SGHTA and FQGNSA. V was shortened by 4 bases and J by 2 bases, with 18 bases between the two germline ends. The CDR3 is 16 residues long. The CDR3 nucleotides are TGTGCCAGCAGCTCCCCCGGGGGGACATCCACCTACGAGCAGTACTTC. Translated: CASSSPGGTSTYEQYF.

The chain employs TRBV7-2 and TRBJ2-7; the D gene is possibly TRBD2 (6 bases). V was clipped by 3 bases and J by 2 bases, with 8 bases between them. CDR3 length: 13 amino acids. Germline lookup yields CDR1 SGHTA and CDR2 FQGNSA. The CDR3 DNA is TGTGCCAGCAGCTTGACGGGGGCCTACGAGCAGTACTTC. This gives the protein CASSLTGAYEQYF. Supplemented by reference TRBV7-2 and TRBJ2-7, the full variable domain reads GAGVSQSPSNKVTEKGKDVELRCDPISGHTALYWYRQSLGQGLEFLIYFQGNSAPDKSGLPSDRFSAERTGGSVSTLTIQRTQQEDSAVYLCASSLTGAYEQYFGPGTRLTVT.

The chain couples TRBV3-1 (or the pseudogene TRBV3-2) to TRBJ2-1; a possible D gene is TRBD1 (6 bases). V was shortened by 5 bases and J by 3 bases, with 17 bases between the two germline ends. The CDR3 extends over 16 amino acids. CDR1 LGHDT and CDR2 YNNKEL come from the germline V gene (reference sequence). CDR3 amino acids: CASSSWFGGDYNEQFF. The DNA for the CDR3 is TGTGCCAGCAGCTCCTGGTTTGGGGGCGACTACAATGAGCAGTTCTTC.

In the case of this clone: One end of the junction fails to match germline, which may point to a read error. The chain combines TRBV7-7 with TRBJ2-3; TRBD2 aligns across 7 bases. Germline CDR1 reads SSHAT; CDR2 reads FNYEAQ (reference sequence). This CDR3 comprises 16 residues. CDR3 bases: TGTGCTAGCAGCTTAGGGGCAGCGGGAATGTCAGATACGCAGTATTTT. It yields the protein CASSLGAAGMSDTQYF.

The chain couples TRBV12-5 to TRBJ1-1, with 10 bases aligning to TRBD1. The length of the CDR3 is 15 residues. Germline CDR1 is LGHNT and CDR2 is FRNRAP. The V and J ends lost 5 bases and 0 bases, in that order; junction bases with no gene match: 3. The DNA of the CDR3 is TGTGCTAGTGGTCCGGGACAGGGGCTGAACACTGAAGCTTTCTTT. Protein sequence: CASGPGQGLNTEAFF.

This chain links TRBV30 with TRBJ2-2, with 13 bases identical to TRBD2. Germline V gene lookup returns CDR1 GTSNPN and CDR2 SVGIG (reference sequence). V shed 4 bases and J 9 bases; nucleotides not matched to a gene: 5. The CDR3 sequence is 14 residues long. The CDR3 DNA sequence: TGTGCCTGGACACTAGCGGGAGGGCCCTGGGAGCTGTTTTTT. This sequence encodes CAWTLAGGPWELFF.

V is TRBV10-3 and J is TRBJ2-7, with 9 bases matching TRBD1. Germline trimming cut 3 bases from V and 5 bases from J; bases unmatched to any gene: 11. The CDR3 is 16 residues long. Germline CDR1 ENHRY, CDR2 SYGVKD. CDR3 bases: TGTGCCATCAGTGATCAGTTGACAGGGGGGACCCACGAGCAGTACTTC. Its translation is CAISDQLTGGTHEQYF.

CDR3 bases: TGTGCCATCAGTGCCAGCTACGAGCAGTACTTC. Translation: CAISASYEQYF. The V call is TRBV10-3, the J call TRBJ2-7; no definite D call. Trimming stripped 4 bases from V and 3 bases from J, with 4 bases between. The CDR3 extends over 11 amino acids. Per the germline V gene, CDR1 is ENHRY and CDR2 is SYGVKD.

The chain employs TRBV19 and TRBJ1-5; unclear D gene. Germline-derived CDR1 and CDR2 are LNHDA and SQIVND (reference sequence). Trimming left V 7 bases short and J 2 bases short, with 12 bases between. The CDR3 is 14 residues long. The CDR3 coding sequence is TGTGCCAGTACCCCTTCTAACGGCAATCAGCCCCAGCATTTT. It specifies CASTPSNGNQPQHF.

The chain has TRBV10-3 and TRBJ2-7; 9 bases align to TRBD1. The CDR3 runs to 15 residues. Germline CDR1 and CDR2: ENHRY and SYGVKD. The V segment lost 2 bases and the J segment 2 bases; nucleotides outside the gene matches: 4. The CDR3 coding sequence is TGTGCCATCAGTGAGGGGGGACAGGGTCCCTACGAGCAGTACTTC. Protein product: CAISEGGQGPYEQYF.

The V gene is TRBV2, the J gene TRBJ1-1, with D maybe TRBD1 (6 bases). CDR3 size: 13 residues. V shed 5 bases and J shed 0 bases, with 7 bases lying between them. Germline CDR1 and CDR2: SNHLY and FYNNEI. This CDR3 reads CASSSGVNTEAFF. The CDR3 DNA sequence: TGTGCCAGCAGTTCAGGGGTGAACACTGAAGCTTTCTTT.

The chain is built from TRBV5-1 and TRBJ2-1; 14 bases align to TRBD2. V lost 4 bases to trimming and J lost 10 bases; unmatched junction nucleotides: 4. This CDR3 spans 14 amino acids. CDR1 is SGHRS, CDR2 YFSETQ, per germline. As DNA, the CDR3 is TGCGCCAGCAGCACGGGACTAGCGGGGGAGGAGCAGTTCTTC. Translating gives CASSTGLAGEEQFF.

In this sample, this clone turned up once. The chain uses TRBV2 and TRBJ1-2, with 8 bases lining up with TRBD1. Losses at the gene ends were 7 bases for V and 8 bases for J; bases not matched to a gene: 12. CDR1 and CDR2 from the germline V gene are SNHLY and FYNNEI. The CDR3 spans 14 residues. The CDR3 sequence: CASNPGQGMFGYTF. The CDR3 DNA is TGTGCCAGCAACCCTGGACAGGGAATGTTCGGCTACACCTTC.

The V and J genes are TRBV18 and TRBJ1-5; 7 nucleotides align to TRBD1. CDR1 and CDR2 (germline): KGHSH, LQKENI. This CDR3 region has 14 residues. The J segment lost 3 bases and the V segment lost 3 bases, leaving 2 bases of the junction unmatched. The CDR3 coding sequence is TGTGCCAGCTCACCCGGGACAGACAATCAGCCCCAGCATTTT. Protein: CASSPGTDNQPQHF. The complete variable domain, with remaining parts taken from reference TRBV18 and TRBJ1-5, reads NAGVMQNPRHLVRRRGQEARLRCSPMKGHSHVYWYRQLPEEGLKFMVYLQKENIIDESGMPKERFSAEFPKEGPSILRIQQVVRGDSAAYFCASSPGTDNQPQHFGDGTRLSIL.

The chain employs TRBV12-2 and TRBJ1-4; TRBD1 is the table's D call, not checked against the DNA. TRBV12-2 is designated a pseudogene. CDR3 size: 17 residues. The CDR3 spells CASRSLHRVRLDEKLFF. The CDR3 coding sequence is TGTGCAAGTCGCTCGTTACACAGGGTGAGGTTAGATGAAAAACTGTTTTTT.

A single count supports this clone. The genes are TRBV7-2 and TRBJ2-2, with D maybe TRBD2 (6 bases). The CDR3 totals 14 residues. V dropped 4 bases and J dropped 3 bases, with 9 bases sitting between them. Germline V gene data show CDR1 as SGHTA and CDR2 as FQGNSA. This chain's CDR3 is CASSSGTHTGELFF. In DNA form, the CDR3 reads TGTGCCAGCAGCTCCGGGACTCACACCGGGGAGCTGTTTTTT.

This chain connects TRBV29-1 to TRBJ2-3, with TRBD1 matching 8 bases. The V and J ends lost 5 bases and 0 bases, in that order; junction bases with no gene match: 1. The germline V gene encodes CDR1 SQVTM and CDR2 ANQGSEA. The CDR3 is 13 residues long. CDR3 residues: CSVRQGSTDTQYF. The CDR3 DNA follows: TGCAGCGTTAGACAGGGGAGCACAGATACGCAGTATTTT.

The V call is TRBV30, the J call TRBJ2-1, with 9 bases fitting TRBD2. The CDR3 spans 14 residues. Germline-derived CDR1 and CDR2 are GTSNPN and SVGIG (reference sequence). Trimming cost V 2 bases and J 7 bases; bases outside gene matches: 6. CDR3 nucleotide sequence: TGTGCCTGGAGTACGGGCGGGGGGGCAAATGAGCAGTTCTTC. This translates into CAWSTGGGANEQFF.

This sequence joins TRBV25-1 and TRBJ1-5, with TRBD1 identical over 7 bases. V dropped 3 bases and J dropped 3; count of bases not matched to a gene: 2. This CDR3 has 14 residues. From germline, CDR1 is MGHDK and CDR2 SYGVNS. The CDR3 reads CASSETGFNQPQHF. The CDR3 bases are TGTGCCAGCAGTGAGACAGGGTTCAATCAGCCCCAGCATTTT.